This T cell receptor beta chain originates from a study of cytomegalovirus exposure and HLA in healthy donors. Study-level findings and limits: Cytomegalovirus-associated TCR beta chains were listed, numbering around 150.

Worth noting for this clone: Its antigen is unknown.

The study ran its PCR with 60 Vbeta and 13 Jbeta primers. Original data processing: Approximately 11 million of the about 80 million unique TCR beta chains counted in a later analysis were shared. The protocol was immunoSEQ multiplex PCR, while the TCRdb copy is restricted to in-frame clones and leaves out a portion. V and J calls and clone size follow that table, whereas D and trimming were derived from the DNA. The table has 90,000 to 140,000 clones, approximately 82% seen once. The CDR3 extends over 15 amino acids. V shed 3 bases and J 3 bases; nucleotides not matched to a gene: 7. Germline CDR1 reads SGHNT; CDR2 reads YENEEA.

Input material: PBMCs. The receptor comes from a man aged 40-55 years in good health and CMV-seropositive. The chain links TRBV11-3 to TRBJ2-7, with 8 bases matching TRBD1. The CDR3 spells CASSLRSGQDYEQYF. The DNA of the CDR3 is TGTGCCAGCAGCTTGAGATCGGGACAGGACTACGAGCAGTACTTC. The full variable domain, its missing parts supplied by reference TRBV11-3 and TRBJ2-7, is EAGVVQSPRYKIIEKKQPVAFWCNPISGHNTLYWYLQNLGQGPELLIRYENEEAVDDSQLPKDRFSAERLKGVDSTLKIQPAELGDSAVYLCASSLRSGQDYEQYFGPGTRLTVT.